This T cell receptor beta chain came from a study of blood T cells in healthy people across ages. The wider study: About one barcoded beta molecule per two T cells was the capture yield of template switching. Study outcomes and limitations: Estimates of diversity drawn from one million T cells were considered underestimates.

This clonotype was seen many times. Its antigen is unknown. A second roughly 6 to 11 cycle PCR used barcoded and J-beta primers. Through a template-switch adaptor with 12 random nucleotides, each cDNA molecule received a tag. MiXCR, run by TCRdb on the 5' RACE reads, gives a single entry per CDR3 protein. The repertoire includes fewer than 1 million distinct CDR3 sequences, more than 40% of them detected once, and under 20% sits in the top ten. Losses at the gene ends were 8 bases for V and 6 bases for J; bases not matched to a gene: 10. Germline CDR1 and CDR2: SQVTM and ANQGSEA. The CDR3 loop spans 13 amino acids. Per sample, a minimum of 6.5 million PBMCs were isolated.

Source material: blood. The genes are TRBV29-1 and TRBJ1-2; 9 bases align to TRBD1. The TCR was taken from a man aged 55 to 69 in good health. The CDR3: CSCLTGGGDGYTF. CDR3 nucleotide sequence: TGCAGCTGCCTGACAGGGGGTGGGGATGGCTACACCTTC. Using reference TRBV29-1 and TRBJ1-2 for the parts outside the CDR3, the full variable domain is SAVISQKPSRDICQRGTSLTIQCQVDSQVTMMFWYRQQPGQSLTLIATANQGSEATYESGFVIDKFPISRPNLTFSTLTVSNMSPEDSSIYLCSCLTGGGDGYTFGSGTRLTVV.